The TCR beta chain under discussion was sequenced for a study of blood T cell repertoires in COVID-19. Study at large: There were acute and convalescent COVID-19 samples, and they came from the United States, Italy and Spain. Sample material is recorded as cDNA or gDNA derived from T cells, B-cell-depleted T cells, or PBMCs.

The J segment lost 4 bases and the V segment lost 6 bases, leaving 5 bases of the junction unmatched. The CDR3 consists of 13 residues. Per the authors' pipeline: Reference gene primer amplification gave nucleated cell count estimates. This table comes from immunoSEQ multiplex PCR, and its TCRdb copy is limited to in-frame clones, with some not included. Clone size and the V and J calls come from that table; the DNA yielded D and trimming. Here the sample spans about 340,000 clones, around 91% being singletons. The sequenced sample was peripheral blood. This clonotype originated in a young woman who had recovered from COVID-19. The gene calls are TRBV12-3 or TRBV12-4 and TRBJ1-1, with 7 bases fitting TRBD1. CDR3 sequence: CASRRPGGTEAFF. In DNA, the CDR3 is TGTGCCAGCAGACGCCCAGGGGGCACTGAAGCTTTCTTT.